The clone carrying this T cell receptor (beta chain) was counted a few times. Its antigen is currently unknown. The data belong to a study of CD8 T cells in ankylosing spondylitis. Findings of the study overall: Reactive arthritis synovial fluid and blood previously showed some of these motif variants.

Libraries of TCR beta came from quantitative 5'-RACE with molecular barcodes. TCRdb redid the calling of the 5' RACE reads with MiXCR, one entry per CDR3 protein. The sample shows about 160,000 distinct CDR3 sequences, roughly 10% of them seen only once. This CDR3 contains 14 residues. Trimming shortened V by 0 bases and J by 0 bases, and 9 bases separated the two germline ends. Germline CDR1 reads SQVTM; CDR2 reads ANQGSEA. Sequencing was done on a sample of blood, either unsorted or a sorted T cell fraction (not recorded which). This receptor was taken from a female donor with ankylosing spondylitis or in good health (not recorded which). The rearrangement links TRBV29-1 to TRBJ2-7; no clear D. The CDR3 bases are TGCAGCGTTGAAGACCGGGCGGACTCCTACGAGCAGTACTTC. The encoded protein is CSVEDRADSYEQYF.